The clone carrying this T cell receptor beta chain is medium-sized. Antigen specificity is unknown. The data stem from a study of cytotoxic CD8 clonotypes in ibrutinib-treated CLL. Broader study findings: A difference in sampling times existed between sustained-remission and progressing patients. Under treatment, the uncommon public clonotypes either contracted or remained stable.

Depth targeted 1 in 200,000 to 1 in 1 million T cells, averaging roughly 9.7x coverage per clonotype. Sequencing was performed with immunoSEQ multiplex PCR; in TCRdb, only in-frame clones are kept and a portion is missing. The sample records about 140,000 clones, 76% being singletons. Germline V gives CDR1 MDHEN, CDR2 SYDVKM. V shed 3 bases and J shed 14 bases, with 17 bases lying between them. The CDR3 contains 14 residues. The chain couples TRBV28 to TRBJ1-6, with D perhaps TRBD1 (5 bases). This receptor was taken from a human donor with chronic lymphocytic leukemia. The input for sequencing was PBMCs, taken after 24 months of ibrutinib treatment. The CDR3 DNA follows: TGTGCCAGCAGTTTGGCGACGGGTCGGGGGACCCTCCACTTT. Translated: CASSLATGRGTLHF.